This T cell receptor beta chain was captured by sequencing in a study of blood T cell repertoires in COVID-19. Study background: The United States, Italy and Spain provided the acute and convalescent COVID-19 samples. From T cells, B-cell-depleted T cells, or PBMCs came the material, which was cDNA or gDNA.

Per the authors' pipeline: Counts of nucleated cells, estimated from reference gene primer amplification, were obtained. The protocol was immunoSEQ multiplex PCR, while the TCRdb copy is restricted to in-frame clones and leaves out a portion. That table gives V, J and clone size, and the DNA gave D and trimming. The sample contains 150,000 or so clones, less than 90% of which appear only once. The germline V gene encodes CDR1 LNHDA and CDR2 SQIVND (reference sequence). The CDR3 is 14 amino acids. Trimming cost V 6 bases and J 1 base; bases outside gene matches: 5. This TCR came from a young man with active or convalescent COVID-19. The sequencing sample was made of peripheral blood. The rearrangement uses TRBV19 and TRBJ2-5; TRBD2 matches 7 bases. Here the CDR3 DNA reads TGTGCCAGTAGGTCATGGGAGGGCCAAGAGACCCAGTACTTC. This sequence encodes CASRSWEGQETQYF.